The clone carrying this TCR beta chain was picked up a small number of times. The antigen remains unidentified. RNA served as the template for amplifying TCR beta CDR3 regions. The authors performed first-round RT-PCR with HTBI primers and then a second-round multiplex PCR. TCRdb analysed the multiplex PCR reads with MiXCR anew, one entry per CDR3 protein. Of about 740,000 distinct CDR3 sequences listed, around 40% are singletons. This sample is part of a study of Graves' ophthalmopathy and Graves' hyperthyroidism. The study's findings and limits: Cross-validated, the 13-signature model showed 87.88%/81.08% sensitivity/specificity, and 80%/75% in the test set.

This CDR3 is built from 18 residues. V gave up 1 base and J gave up 5 bases; unmatched junction bases: 17. The germline V gene encodes CDR1 SGHAT and CDR2 FQNNGV. V usage is TRBV11-2 and J usage is TRBJ2-7; TRBD1 agrees at 7 bases. The sequenced sample was peripheral blood. The source of this sequence is an adult man with Graves' ophthalmopathy. Here the CDR3 reads CASSLGRDRVTGLHEQYF. The CDR3 bases are TGTGCCAGCAGCTTAGGCCGGGACAGAGTTACTGGGCTCCACGAGCAGTACTTC.